These 32 T cell receptor beta chains came from one sample sequenced in a study of blood T cell repertoires in COVID-19. Using immunoSEQ multiplex PCR, the repertoire was profiled, and TCRdb retains in-frame clones only, with some absent. The sample has 300,000 to 450,000 clones, 85% seen once. Sequenced: peripheral blood. These receptor sequences come from a woman aged 18-35 years with acute or convalescent COVID-19.

Points on this clone: The same CDR3 can be traced to other DNA sequences in this sample. The chain joins TRBV9 to TRBJ1-1; 7 bases are a match to TRBD1. The germline V gene encodes CDR1 SGDLS and CDR2 YYNGEE. The CDR3 length is 13 residues. With V trimmed by 0 bases and J by 5 bases, 1 base remained unmatched. CDR3 bases: TGTGCCAGCAGCGTAGGACAGGGAACTGAAGCTTTCTTT. It yields the protein CASSVGQGTEAFF.

The V call is TRBV28, the J call TRBJ1-4; D gene uncertain. V lost 10 bases and J lost 0, with 9 bases in between. Germline V gene data show CDR1 as MDHEN and CDR2 as SYDVKM. The CDR3 is 13 amino acids. CDR3 amino acids: CAIEESTNEKLFF. DNA of the CDR3: TGTGCCATCGAGGAATCAACTAATGAAAAACTGTTTTTT. Combining the CDR3 with reference TRBV28 and TRBJ1-4 gives the whole variable domain DVKVTQSSRYLVKRTGEKVFLECVQDMDHENMFWYRQDPGLGLRLIYFSYDVKMKEKGDIPEGYSVSREKKERFSLILESASTNQTSMYLCAIEESTNEKLFFGSGTQLSVL.

The chain couples TRBV9 to TRBJ1-6; 9 bases map to TRBD1. CDR1 is SGDLS and CDR2 is YYNGEE in the germline V gene. Trimming at V came to 2 bases and at J to 6 bases, leaving 3 bases not matched to a gene. There are 15 residues in the CDR3. The CDR3 region is CASSVGQGINSPLHF. Written as DNA, the CDR3 is TGTGCCAGCAGCGTCGGACAGGGGATTAATTCACCCCTCCACTTT.

The gene calls are TRBV15 and TRBJ1-6; D gene unclear. Trimming cost V 3 bases and J 9 bases, with 15 bases left between them. CDR1 and CDR2 (germline): LNHNV, YYDKDF (reference sequence). CDR3 length: 15 residues. CDR3 coding DNA: TGTGCCACCAGCAGTCGATCCGGGAGGGCTTCACCCCTCCACTTT. Encoded protein: CATSSRSGRASPLHF.

The chain has TRBV2 and TRBJ1-2; 7 bases agree with TRBD1. Trimming cost V 7 bases and J 7 bases; bases outside gene matches: 15. Germline V gene lookup returns CDR1 SNHLY and CDR2 FYNNEI. The CDR3 spans 15 residues. The CDR3 region is CASNIDRQGDSGYTF. The CDR3 DNA follows: TGTGCCAGCAACATAGACCGACAGGGCGACTCTGGCTACACCTTC.

The V and J genes are TRBV7-9 and TRBJ1-1, with no clear D. Trimming stripped 0 bases from V and 4 bases from J, with 24 bases between. The CDR3 covers 19 residues. The germline V gene encodes CDR1 SEHNR and CDR2 FQNEAQ (reference sequence). CDR3 in amino acids: CASSLAQATPLSVGTEAFF. CDR3 bases: TGTGCCAGCAGCTTAGCACAAGCGACCCCTCTCTCGGTCGGCACTGAAGCTTTCTTT.

The gene calls are TRBV4-1 and TRBJ1-2; 7 nucleotides agree with TRBD1. Trimming at V came to 4 bases and at J to 4 bases, leaving 18 bases not matched to a gene. This CDR3 spans 18 amino acids. Per the germline V gene, CDR1 is MGHRA and CDR2 is YSYEKL. CDR3 in amino acids: CASSRTFLTGQSFYGYTF. As DNA, the CDR3 is TGCGCCAGCAGCCGAACCTTTTTGACAGGGCAATCCTTCTATGGCTACACCTTC.

This chain links TRBV5-4 with TRBJ2-5; D is possibly TRBD2 (5 bases). CDR3 length equals 15 residues. V was cut by 0 bases and J by 2 bases, with 11 bases left in between. From germline, CDR1 is SGHNT and CDR2 YYREEE (reference sequence). The CDR3 bases are TGTGCCAGCAGCTTGGGGGCGGGTCTACAAGAGACCCAGTACTTC. This sequence encodes CASSLGAGLQETQYF.

V usage is TRBV27 and J usage is TRBJ2-7; D might be TRBD2 (6 bases). V was shortened by 2 bases and J by 1 base, with 9 bases between the two germline ends. The CDR3 length is 14 residues. CDR1 MNHEY and CDR2 SMNVEV come from the germline V gene (reference sequence). CDR3 protein: CASSLTGRSYEQYF. As DNA, the CDR3 is TGTGCCAGCAGTTTAACGGGGAGGTCCTACGAGCAGTACTTC.

This chain joins TRBV7-9 and TRBJ2-1; D may be TRBD2 (6 bases). Trimming took off 5 bases at V and 0 bases at J, with 11 bases between the two ends. The CDR3 loop spans 15 amino acids. CDR1 SEHNR and CDR2 FQNEAQ come from the germline V gene (reference sequence). DNA of the CDR3: TGTGCCAGCAGCCAAGCGGGCGGCTCCTACAATGAGCAGTTCTTC. Protein product: CASSQAGGSYNEQFF.

The chain links TRBV19 to TRBJ1-1; D call uncertain. This CDR3 has 14 residues. The V gene's germline CDR1 is LNHDA and CDR2 SQIVND (reference sequence). V shed 5 bases and J shed 0 bases, with 10 bases lying between them. The CDR3 spells CASSLWSMNTEAFF. The CDR3 DNA reads TGTGCCAGTAGTTTATGGAGCATGAACACTGAAGCTTTCTTT.

V usage is TRBV5-1 and J usage is TRBJ2-1; 10 bases agree with TRBD1. Germline values: CDR1 SGHRS, CDR2 YFSETQ. Germline trimming cut 1 base from V and 4 bases from J; bases unmatched to any gene: 5. The CDR3 is 16 residues long. Here the CDR3 DNA reads TGCGCCAGCAGCTTGCTCCGGGACAGGGGTTACAATGAGCAGTTCTTC. Translated, it gives CASSLLRDRGYNEQFF.

The rearrangement joins TRBV20-1 to TRBJ2-1; D is undetermined. The germline CDR1 and CDR2 sequences are DFQATT and SNEGSKA (reference sequence). V lost 6 bases and J 5 bases, leaving 5 bases between the germline ends. The CDR3 spans 10 residues. The CDR3 spells CSAVDNEQFF. DNA for the CDR3: TGCAGTGCCGTCGACAATGAGCAGTTCTTC.

V usage is TRBV20-1 and J usage is TRBJ2-7, with 8 nucleotides matching TRBD2. The CDR3 is 16 residues long. V lost 3 bases and J lost 4; bases outside the gene matches: 14. The germline V gene encodes CDR1 DFQATT and CDR2 SNEGSKA (reference sequence). The CDR3 region is CSASSGRGSLSYEQYF. The CDR3 nucleotides are TGCAGTGCTAGTTCCGGGAGGGGGTCTCTTTCGTACGAGCAGTACTTC.

The chain links TRBV24-1 to TRBJ1-5; 7 nucleotides agree with TRBD1. The CDR3 length is 13 residues. Looked up from germline, CDR1 is KGHDR and CDR2 is SFDVKD. J gave up 8 bases and V 4 bases, and 4 bases lay outside the gene matches. For the CDR3, the DNA is TGTGCCACCAGTGAGCAAGACAGGGAGCCCCAGCATTTT. Encoded protein: CATSEQDREPQHF.

This chain links TRBV4-1 with TRBJ2-2; 9 nucleotides align to TRBD2. After removal of 0 bases from V and 2 bases from J, the junction contained 7 bases not matched to a gene. The CDR3 covers 18 residues. Germline lookup yields CDR1 MGHRA and CDR2 YSYEKL. This CDR3 reads CASSQDLVAGVNTGELFF. The CDR3 coding sequence is TGCGCCAGCAGCCAAGATCTGGTAGCGGGGGTAAACACCGGGGAGCTGTTTTTT.

V gene TRBV28 combines with J gene TRBJ1-1; TRBD1 might be the D (6 bases). V dropped 3 bases and J dropped 0 bases, with 14 bases sitting between them. In germline, CDR1 is MDHEN, CDR2 SYDVKM. The CDR3 is 16 residues long. The CDR3 nucleotides are TGTGCCAGCAGTTTTGGTTCAGGGGAAATGAACACTGAAGCTTTCTTT. Residues: CASSFGSGEMNTEAFF.

There are a few counts of this clone. The rearrangement links TRBV4-2 to TRBJ1-6; D gene uncertain. Per germline, CDR1 LGHNA and CDR2 YNFKEQ. V lost 0 bases, J lost 8 bases, and 5 bases lay in between. The CDR3 contains 13 residues. The CDR3 region has the DNA TGTGCCAGCAGCCAAGAGAGGGATTCACCCCTCCACTTT. Amino acids: CASSQERDSPLHF.

The chain uses TRBV6-2 or TRBV6-3 and TRBJ1-2, with TRBD1 as a possible D gene (5 bases). Trimming cost V 5 bases and J 4 bases, with 11 bases left between them. Germline loops: CDR1 MNHEY, CDR2 SVGEGT. This CDR3 contains 13 residues. CDR3 sequence: CASSLRQPYGYTF. The CDR3 DNA is TGTGCCAGCAGTCTCCGACAGCCCTATGGCTACACCTTC.

The chain couples TRBV10-3 to TRBJ1-5; possibly TRBD1 for D (6 bases). The CDR3 totals 13 residues. The V and J ends lost 3 bases and 7 bases respectively, with 10 bases between them. Looked up from germline, CDR1 is ENHRY and CDR2 is SYGVKD. The CDR3 protein is CAISEQGGQPQHF. DNA for the CDR3: TGTGCCATCAGTGAACAGGGCGGGCAGCCCCAGCATTTT.

The chain has TRBV9 and TRBJ1-4; TRBD1 might be the D (6 bases). This CDR3 comprises 15 residues. From germline, CDR1 is SGDLS and CDR2 YYNGEE. V was pared by 0 bases and J by 3 bases, with 9 bases between. The CDR3 DNA is TGTGCCAGCAGCGTAGGGCAGGGGTCTAATGAAAAACTGTTTTTT. It specifies CASSVGQGSNEKLFF. The whole variable domain, filled in from reference TRBV9 and TRBJ1-4, reads DSGVTQTPKHLITATGQRVTLRCSPRSGDLSVYWYQQSLDQGLQFLIQYYNGEERAKGNILERFSAQQFPDLHSELNLSSLELGDSALYFCASSVGQGSNEKLFFGSGTQLSVL.

The DNA for the CDR3 is TGTGCCAGCAGCCAAGCGGGCGAGCGGGGGGGCGGAACCGGGGAGCTGTTTTTT. This sequence encodes CASSQAGERGGGTGELFF. The chain links TRBV3-1 (or the pseudogene TRBV3-2) to TRBJ2-2, with 10 bases that match TRBD2. The CDR3 loop spans 18 amino acids. From germline, CDR1 is LGHDT and CDR2 YNNKEL (reference sequence). With V trimmed by 1 base and J by 5 bases, 10 bases remained unmatched.

The chain uses TRBV27 and TRBJ1-5; D might be TRBD1 (6 bases). Trimming stripped 2 bases from V and 9 bases from J, with 11 bases between. Germline CDR1 is MNHEY and CDR2 is SMNVEV (reference sequence). The CDR3 has 13 residues. CDR3 amino acids: CASSLLTGRPQHF. The CDR3 DNA reads TGTGCCAGCAGTTTACTAACAGGGAGGCCCCAGCATTTT.

The table lists this clone with a count of one. The chain has TRBV5-1 and TRBJ1-6, with 8 positions matching TRBD1. The CDR3 has 17 amino acids. Germline V CDR1 and CDR2: SGHRS, YFSETQ. The V gene end was trimmed by 0 bases and the J gene end by 7 bases; junction bases not matched to a gene: 9. DNA of the CDR3: TGCGCCAGCAGCTTGGAGTTTGGGCAGGGGGCAAATTCACCCCTCCACTTT. The encoded protein is CASSLEFGQGANSPLHF.

V and J are TRBV18 and TRBJ1-1; no clear D. Germline-derived CDR1 and CDR2 are KGHSH and LQKENI. Trimming pared 0 bases from V and 6 bases from J, leaving 11 bases between. The CDR3 sequence is 14 residues long. The CDR3 nucleotides are TGTGCCAGCTCACCACCGACCCGCACAGCTGAAGCTTTCTTT. Its translation is CASSPPTRTAEAFF.

V and J are TRBV7-3 and TRBJ1-1; 7 bases line up with TRBD1. J lost 0 bases, V lost 5 bases, and 6 bases had no gene match. CDR1 is SGHTA, CDR2 FQGTGA, per germline. This CDR3 spans 15 amino acids. The CDR3 DNA follows: TGTGCCAGCAGCAGGATCAGGGGGATGAACACTGAAGCTTTCTTT. Amino acids: CASSRIRGMNTEAFF.

V is TRBV7-9 and J is TRBJ2-1, with TRBD2 identical over 8 bases. The CDR3 consists of 14 residues. Germline V gives CDR1 SEHNR, CDR2 FQNEAQ (reference sequence). J was trimmed by 7 bases and V by 3 bases; bases with no gene match: 5. This chain's CDR3 is CASSFTGGANEQFF. CDR3 sequence (DNA): TGTGCCAGCAGCTTCACCGGGGGGGCGAATGAGCAGTTCTTC.

The chain couples TRBV6-5 to TRBJ1-5, with TRBD1 identical over 12 bases. There are 15 residues in the CDR3. V was pared by 5 bases and J by 6 bases, with 5 bases of the junction left unmatched. CDR1 is MNHEY, CDR2 SVGAGI, per germline. The CDR3 DNA reads as TGTGCCAGCAGTACCCGGGACAGGGGGCTTCAGCCCCAGCATTTT. It is translated as CASSTRDRGLQPQHF.

The rearrangement uses TRBV25-1 and TRBJ1-2; 10 bases match TRBD1. This CDR3 has 13 residues. Germline V gene sequence: CDR1 MGHDK, CDR2 SYGVNS. With V trimmed by 4 bases and J by 8 bases, 4 bases remained unmatched. The CDR3 here is CASSAGTGVGYTF. The CDR3 coding sequence is TGTGCCAGCAGTGCCGGGACAGGGGTCGGCTACACCTTC.

The chain uses TRBV28 and TRBJ2-5, with TRBD2 as a possible D gene (6 bases). The ends were cut back, 7 bases at V and 5 bases at J, with 17 bases in the middle. This CDR3 is 14 amino acids long. Looked up from germline, CDR1 is MDHEN and CDR2 is SYDVKM. The CDR3 reads CASNLGGGVETQYF. CDR3 coding DNA: TGTGCCAGCAACCTTGGGGGAGGTGTCGAGACCCAGTACTTC. Full variable domain (missing parts from reference TRBV28 and TRBJ2-5): DVKVTQSSRYLVKRTGEKVFLECVQDMDHENMFWYRQDPGLGLRLIYFSYDVKMKEKGDIPEGYSVSREKKERFSLILESASTNQTSMYLCASNLGGGVETQYFGPGTRLLVL.

The V gene is TRBV7-6, the J gene TRBJ2-7, with 10 bases fitting TRBD2. The CDR3 has 17 amino acids. CDR1 and CDR2 (germline): SGHVS, FNYEAQ. V shed 5 bases, J shed 0 bases, and the junction held 10 bases outside the gene matches. DNA for the CDR3: TGTGCCAGCAGCACCCCTTCTCTAGCGGGGGTCTCCTACGAGCAGTACTTC. This codes for CASSTPSLAGVSYEQYF. Using reference TRBV7-6 and TRBJ2-7 for the parts outside the CDR3, the full variable domain is GAGVSQSPRYKVTKRGQDVALRCDPISGHVSLYWYRQALGQGPEFLTYFNYEAQQDKSGLPNDRFSAERPEGSISTLTIQRTEQRDSAMYRCASSTPSLAGVSYEQYFGPGTRLTVT.

The J gene is TRBJ2-3, the V gene TRBV5-1; D is undetermined. V shed 0 bases and J shed 3 bases, with 11 bases lying between them. The CDR3 is 15 residues long. CDR1 and CDR2 from the germline V gene are SGHRS and YFSETQ. CDR3 sequence (DNA): TGCGCCAGCAGCTTGGTTGCCCCCCAGACAGATACGCAGTATTTT. Translated: CASSLVAPQTDTQYF.